The 5 T cell receptor beta chains below come from one sample, sequenced in a study of shared clonotypes between healthy human individuals. The table came from immunoSEQ multiplex PCR; TCRdb's copy has only in-frame clones and leaves some out. The sample carries 400,000 to 600,000 clones, about 76% recorded once. The sample was PBMCs. Receptor source: a middle-aged woman in good health. Some clones in this sample may be carry-over from other donors' samples.

This clone was counted between two and nine times. The V gene is TRBV13, the J gene TRBJ2-5; D is possibly TRBD2 (7 bases). The CDR3 runs 13 residues. Germline lookup yields CDR1 PRHDT and CDR2 FYEKMQ (reference sequence). V lost 5 bases and J lost 7, with 14 bases in between. The CDR3 nucleotides are TGTGCCAGCAGCGTCAGGGAGGGGGGGACCCAGTACTTC. The encoded protein is CASSVREGGTQYF. The variable domain in full, with the rest retrieved from reference TRBV13 and TRBJ2-5, is AAGVIQSPRHLIKEKRETATLKCYPIPRHDTVYWYQQGPGQDPQFLISFYEKMQSDKGSIPDRFSAQQFSDYHSELNMSSLELGDSALYFCASSVREGGTQYFGPGTRLLVL.

The chain carries TRBV27 and TRBJ2-7; 13 bases are shared with TRBD2. The CDR3 extends over 15 amino acids. The V gene's germline CDR1 is MNHEY and CDR2 SMNVEV (reference sequence). V lost 2 bases, J lost 5 bases, and 3 bases stayed unmatched. CDR3 protein: CASSLTGLAGNEQYF. In nucleotides, the CDR3 is TGTGCCAGCAGTTTAACGGGACTAGCGGGAAACGAGCAGTACTTC.

The chain employs TRBV4-1 and TRBJ2-2; 13 nucleotides agree with TRBD2. This CDR3 spans 19 amino acids. After removal of 0 bases from V and 0 bases from J, the junction contained 4 bases not matched to a gene. From germline, CDR1 is MGHRA and CDR2 YSYEKL. DNA for the CDR3: TGCGCCAGCAGCCAAGAGGGACTAGCGGGGACGGCGAACACCGGGGAGCTGTTTTTT. It is translated as CASSQEGLAGTANTGELFF.

J is TRBJ1-1 and V is TRBV20-1; no firm D call. CDR1 and CDR2 (germline): DFQATT, SNEGSKA (reference sequence). Deletions cut 6 bases from V and 5 bases from J, with 10 bases between. This CDR3 has 11 amino acids. The DNA for the CDR3 is TGCAGTGCACCCGGCGAGACTGAAGCTTTCTTT. It specifies CSAPGETEAFF.

This chain uses TRBV19 with TRBJ1-5, with unresolved D. The CDR3 contains 13 residues. Per the germline V gene, CDR1 is LNHDA and CDR2 is SQIVND (reference sequence). V was pared by 3 bases and J by 7 bases, with 10 bases between. DNA of the CDR3: TGTGCCAGTAGTATTTTGGGAAACCAGCCCCAGCATTTT. Protein sequence: CASSILGNQPQHF.